What follows are 32 T cell receptor beta chains derived from one specimen sequenced in a study of cytomegalovirus exposure and HLA in healthy donors. Primers included in the PCR were 60 Vbeta and 13 Jbeta primers. TCRdb keeps only in-frame clones here, not all; method: immunoSEQ multiplex PCR. The sample has more than 110,000 clones; more than 70% are singletons. The sequencing input was PBMCs. The receptors were sampled from a woman between 50 and 59 years old in good health and CMV-seronegative.

This clone occurred a few times. This chain connects TRBV30 to TRBJ2-1; D unclear. The CDR3 runs 13 residues. Germline V gives CDR1 GTSNPN, CDR2 SVGIG (reference sequence). V shed 5 bases and J shed 3 bases, with 11 bases lying between them. The CDR3 spells CAWGTEFYNEQFF. DNA for the CDR3: TGTGCCTGGGGAACGGAGTTCTACAATGAGCAGTTCTTC.

The CDR3: CASSLLPEPYNEQFF. CDR3 coding DNA: TGTGCCAGCAGTTTGTTACCCGAGCCCTACAATGAGCAGTTCTTC. This rearrangement joins TRBV27 to TRBJ2-1; D not resolved. This CDR3 is 15 amino acids long. The germline gives CDR1 MNHEY, CDR2 SMNVEV (reference sequence). Trimming shortened V by 3 bases and J by 2 bases, and 11 bases separated the two germline ends.

The rearrangement uses TRBV4-1 and TRBJ2-5; 14 bases match TRBD2. TRBJ2-7 matches the DNA end more closely, so the J call is doubtful. The CDR3 is 16 amino acids. The V gene's germline CDR1 is MGHRA and CDR2 YSYEKL. CDR3 DNA: TGCGCCAGCAGCCAATCGGGACTAGCGGGGGACTACGAGCAGTACTTC. Its protein is CASSQSGLAGDYEQYF.

The gene calls are TRBV27 and TRBJ2-3; 8 bases are shared with TRBD1. Losses at the gene ends were 5 bases for V and 6 bases for J; bases not matched to a gene: 10. This CDR3 is 15 amino acids long. Germline V gives CDR1 MNHEY, CDR2 SMNVEV (reference sequence). The CDR3 reads CASSHRTGPIDTQYF. The CDR3 coding sequence is TGTGCCAGCAGTCACCGGACAGGGCCGATTGATACGCAGTATTTT.

The genes are TRBV5-6 and TRBJ2-7; D remains ambiguous. The CDR3 contains 12 residues. CDR1 and CDR2 (germline): SGHDT, YYEEEE. Trimming left V 1 base short and J 6 bases short, with 8 bases between. CDR3: CASSLFRGEQYF. In DNA, the CDR3 is TGTGCCAGCAGCTTGTTCCGAGGCGAGCAGTACTTC. Looking up the rest from reference TRBV5-6 and TRBJ2-7 gives the full variable domain: DAGVTQSPTHLIKTRGQQVTLRCSPKSGHDTVSWYQQALGQGPQFIFQYYEEEERQRGNFPDRFSGHQFPNYSSELNVNALLLGDSALYLCASSLFRGEQYFGPGTRLTVT.

This clone has just one count. The rearrangement uses TRBV5-1 and TRBJ2-5, with D possibly matching TRBD1 (6 bases). With 3 bases removed from V and 1 base from J, the gap between germline ends came to 7 bases. The length of the CDR3 is 13 residues. CDR1 and CDR2 (germline): SGHRS, YFSETQ. The CDR3 bases are TGCGCCAGCAGCTGGACAGTCCAAGAGACCCAGTACTTC. It codes for CASSWTVQETQYF.

This sequence joins TRBV6-5 and TRBJ2-7, with a possible D match to TRBD2 (6 bases). Per germline, CDR1 MNHEY and CDR2 SVGAGI. The CDR3 consists of 14 residues. Trimming cost V 2 bases and J 5 bases, with 13 bases left between them. CDR3 residues: CASSYNRGVHEQYF. DNA for the CDR3: TGTGCCAGCAGTTACAACCGCGGGGTCCACGAGCAGTACTTC.

The chain couples TRBV5-6 to TRBJ1-4; possibly TRBD1 for D (6 bases). The CDR3 contains 16 residues. V dropped 1 base and J dropped 5 bases, with 15 bases sitting between them. Germline values: CDR1 SGHDT, CDR2 YYEEEE. The DNA of the CDR3 is TGTGCCAGCAGCTTGTGGGGATGGGACATAAATGAAAAACTGTTTTTT. Amino acid sequence: CASSLWGWDINEKLFF. Together with reference TRBV5-6 and TRBJ1-4, the CDR3 gives the full variable domain: DAGVTQSPTHLIKTRGQQVTLRCSPKSGHDTVSWYQQALGQGPQFIFQYYEEEERQRGNFPDRFSGHQFPNYSSELNVNALLLGDSALYLCASSLWGWDINEKLFFGSGTQLSVL.

The chain has TRBV2 and TRBJ2-7; a weak D match, TRBD1 (5 bases). The CDR3 is 11 amino acids. With 7 bases removed from V and 3 bases from J, the gap between germline ends came to 7 bases. Germline CDR1 is SNHLY and CDR2 is FYNNEI. The CDR3, as DNA: TGTGCCAGCACAGACAGCTACGAGCAGTACTTC. This encodes CASTDSYEQYF.

The V call is TRBV5-4, the J call TRBJ2-3, with 8 bases aligning to TRBD2. V dropped 0 bases and J dropped 1; count of bases not matched to a gene: 7. The germline CDR1 and CDR2 sequences are SGHNT and YYREEE (reference sequence). The CDR3 covers 17 residues. CDR3 coding DNA: TGTGCCAGCAGCTTGGAACCCCGGCGGGGGGGCACAGATACGCAGTATTTT. The encoded protein is CASSLEPRRGGTDTQYF. The full variable domain, rest sourced from reference TRBV5-4 and TRBJ2-3, is ETGVTQSPTHLIKTRGQQVTLRCSSQSGHNTVSWYQQALGQGPQFIFQYYREEENGRGNFPPRFSGLQFPNYSSELNVNALELDDSALYLCASSLEPRRGGTDTQYFGPGTRLTVL.

The chain recombines TRBV19 with TRBJ1-2; maybe TRBD1 (6 bases). The CDR3 is 16 amino acids. Between the trimmed V and J ends, which lost 2 bases and 4 bases, there was a span of 17 bases. Germline V lookup: CDR1 LNHDA, CDR2 SQIVND (reference sequence). The CDR3 sequence: CASSIRGGQGTYGYTF. The CDR3 nucleotides read TGTGCCAGTAGTATAAGGGGGGGGCAGGGAACCTATGGCTACACCTTC.

This rearrangement joins TRBV5-1 to TRBJ1-1; the D is unclear. This CDR3 is 17 amino acids long. V was shortened by 0 bases and J by 0 bases, with 15 bases between the two germline ends. CDR1 is SGHRS and CDR2 is YFSETQ in the germline V gene. In DNA form, the CDR3 reads TGCGCCAGCAGCTTGGACCCGCTACCGGGTCTGAACACTGAAGCTTTCTTT. It yields the protein CASSLDPLPGLNTEAFF.

The rearrangement links TRBV7-9 to TRBJ1-1; D might be TRBD1 (5 bases). With 5 bases removed from V and 4 bases from J, the gap between germline ends came to 20 bases. Germline values: CDR1 SEHNR, CDR2 FQNEAQ (reference sequence). CDR3 length equals 16 residues. The CDR3 loop reads CASSPGGKGGRTEAFF. CDR3 nucleotides: TGTGCCAGCAGCCCGGGGGGTAAGGGTGGTCGCACTGAAGCTTTCTTT.

The rearrangement uses TRBV11-1 and TRBJ1-1; TRBD1 matches 9 bases. The CDR3 spans 13 residues. Germline V gene lookup returns CDR1 SGHAT and CDR2 FQDESV (reference sequence). V trimming: 4 bases; J trimming: 7 bases; junction bases outside the gene matches: 4. The CDR3 reads CASSSWGQGEAFF. Written as DNA, the CDR3 is TGTGCCAGCAGCTCATGGGGACAGGGTGAAGCTTTCTTT.

This sequence joins TRBV7-8 and TRBJ2-5; TRBD2 agrees at 12 bases. CDR3 length: 16 amino acids. Germline V gives CDR1 SGHVS, CDR2 FQNEAQ. The ends lost 0 bases at V and 6 bases at J; junction bases unmatched: 5. The CDR3 region has the DNA TGTGCCAGCAGCTTAGCGAGACTAGCGGGGGAGAAGACCCAGTACTTC. Protein: CASSLARLAGEKTQYF.

V and J are TRBV5-5 and TRBJ2-7, with TRBD1 matching over 8 bases. The junction had 7 bases not matched to a gene; V was cut back by 5 bases and J by 6 bases. The CDR3 loop spans 13 amino acids. Germline-derived CDR1 and CDR2 are SGHKS and YYEKEE (reference sequence). The CDR3 DNA sequence: TGTGCCAGCAGTGCGGACAGGGTACGCGAGCAGTACTTC. It is translated as CASSADRVREQYF.

In nucleotides, the CDR3 is TGTGCCAGTAACCCGGACAGGGGACTCCTCAACTATGGCTACACCTTC. This sequence encodes CASNPDRGLLNYGYTF. V and J are TRBV19 and TRBJ1-2; 9 nucleotides align to TRBD1. J was trimmed by 2 bases and V by 7 bases; bases with no gene match: 11. Germline CDR1 and CDR2: LNHDA and SQIVND (reference sequence). This CDR3 region has 16 residues.

The chain links TRBV5-1 to TRBJ2-2; no definite D call. Germline-derived CDR1 and CDR2 are SGHRS and YFSETQ. Trimming took off 6 bases at V and 0 bases at J, with 15 bases between the two ends. The CDR3 extends over 16 amino acids. CDR3 sequence: CASILSSAANTGELFF. The CDR3 nucleotides are TGCGCCAGCATATTAAGCAGCGCCGCGAACACCGGGGAGCTGTTTTTT.

J is TRBJ2-3 and V is TRBV4-1; 8 bases agree with TRBD2. The germline V gene encodes CDR1 MGHRA and CDR2 YSYEKL. This CDR3 has 16 residues. Germline trimming cut 0 bases from V and 5 bases from J; bases unmatched to any gene: 7. This CDR3 reads CASSQEGGTRGDTQYF. DNA for the CDR3: TGCGCCAGCAGCCAAGAGGGGGGGACTAGAGGAGATACGCAGTATTTT.

The CDR3 spells CASRRQGVGEQYF. In DNA form, the CDR3 reads TGTGCCAGCAGGCGACAGGGGGTGGGAGAGCAGTACTTC. The gene calls are TRBV6-1 and TRBJ2-7; TRBD1 matches 9 bases. The germline V gene encodes CDR1 MNHNS and CDR2 SASEGT. J gave up 7 bases and V 6 bases, and 7 bases lay outside the gene matches. The CDR3 sequence is 13 residues long.

V is TRBV10-3 and J is TRBJ2-7, with D possibly matching TRBD1 (6 bases). V lost 11 bases and J lost 3, with 23 bases in between. CDR1 and CDR2 from the germline V gene are ENHRY and SYGVKD. CDR3 length: 15 residues. Here the CDR3 DNA reads TGTGCCGTTCTATACTCCGGGACATACCACTACGAGCAGTACTTC. Amino acid sequence: CAVLYSGTYHYEQYF.

The V call is TRBV5-1, the J call TRBJ2-2; 7 bases agree with TRBD2. This CDR3 is 14 amino acids long. Unmatched junction bases numbered 1, after V lost 5 bases and J lost 0 bases. Germline V CDR1 and CDR2: SGHRS, YFSETQ. The CDR3 region is CASRRGSNTGELFF. Here the CDR3 DNA reads TGCGCCAGCAGGCGGGGGTCGAACACCGGGGAGCTGTTTTTT.

This chain joins TRBV30 and TRBJ2-5; D is unresolved. Germline loops: CDR1 GTSNPN, CDR2 SVGIG (reference sequence). The CDR3 has 11 residues. The V end lost 5 bases, the J end lost 5 bases, and 9 bases lay between the germline ends. CDR3 in amino acids: CAWGTRETQYF. In DNA form, the CDR3 reads TGTGCCTGGGGTACCCGGGAGACCCAGTACTTC.

The chain has TRBV6-5 and TRBJ2-7; TRBD2 aligns across 7 bases. Unmatched junction bases numbered 8, after V lost 5 bases and J lost 4 bases. CDR1 is MNHEY, CDR2 SVGAGI, per germline. The CDR3 sequence is 14 residues long. The CDR3 loop is CASSEPGLLYEQYF. The CDR3 DNA follows: TGTGCCAGCAGTGAACCGGGACTACTGTACGAGCAGTACTTC.

CDR3 in DNA: TGCGCCAGCAGCGAGGGGACAGATCGTGGGGGCTACACCTTC. It specifies CASSEGTDRGGYTF. The V call is TRBV5-1, the J call TRBJ1-2, with 7 bases matching TRBD1. V shed 4 bases, J shed 8 bases, and the junction held 11 bases outside the gene matches. Per the germline V gene, CDR1 is SGHRS and CDR2 is YFSETQ. The CDR3 is 14 residues long.

CDR3 coding DNA: TGTGCCACAAGGGGACAGGGGAAATCCGGCGGCTACGAGCAGTACTTC. It encodes CATRGQGKSGGYEQYF. This rearrangement joins TRBV10-3 to TRBJ2-7, with 10 bases lining up with TRBD1. V was clipped by 10 bases and J by 3 bases; unmatched bases: 15. Germline CDR1 reads ENHRY; CDR2 reads SYGVKD. The CDR3 spans 16 residues.

The chain links TRBV15 to TRBJ2-5; possibly TRBD1 for D (5 bases). The germline V gene encodes CDR1 LNHNV and CDR2 YYDKDF (reference sequence). The CDR3 is 15 residues long. The V gene lost 4 bases and the J gene lost 0 bases, with 12 bases spanning the gap. CDR3 protein: CATSNYDSNQETQYF. DNA of the CDR3: TGTGCCACCAGCAACTACGACAGCAACCAAGAGACCCAGTACTTC.

This clone turned up a few times. This chain links TRBV6-4 with TRBJ2-1; TRBD2 might be the D (6 bases). The V gene's germline CDR1 is MRHNA and CDR2 SNTAGT. CDR3 size: 12 residues. The ends were cut back, 11 bases at V and 7 bases at J, with 15 bases in the middle. CDR3 coding DNA: TGTGCCGGCCTCGGCGGGGAAAATGAGCAGTTCTTC. Encoded protein: CAGLGGENEQFF.

The rearrangement joins TRBV7-2 to TRBJ1-1, with D perhaps TRBD1 (6 bases). The germline V and J ends were trimmed by 2 bases and 0 bases, with 10 bases remaining between them. The CDR3 totals 15 residues. In germline, CDR1 is SGHTA, CDR2 FQGNSA. The chain's CDR3 is CASSLTGSMNTEAFF. The CDR3 nucleotides read TGTGCCAGCAGCTTAACAGGGAGTATGAACACTGAAGCTTTCTTT.

The chain has TRBV9 and TRBJ2-1; D is perhaps TRBD2 (6 bases). The length of the CDR3 is 14 residues. Germline loops: CDR1 SGDLS, CDR2 YYNGEE. The germline V and J ends were trimmed by 3 bases and 2 bases, with 9 bases remaining between them. CDR3 coding DNA: TGTGCCAGCAGCGGGGGGGTTACCTACAATGAGCAGTTCTTC. It is translated as CASSGGVTYNEQFF.

The chain combines TRBV2 with TRBJ1-1, with D unclear. The CDR3 length is 17 residues. The V and J ends lost 6 bases and 1 base respectively, with 21 bases between them. Germline V gene sequence: CDR1 SNHLY, CDR2 FYNNEI. The CDR3 DNA reads TGTGCCAGCAGCTGGCACCTTTTCACCGGGGAGAACACTGAAGCTTTCTTT. This translates into CASSWHLFTGENTEAFF.

The table lists this clone with a few counts. Other DNA sequences from this sample encode an identical CDR3 as well. V usage is TRBV19 and J usage is TRBJ2-3; 8 bases match TRBD1. The length of the CDR3 is 14 residues. V lost 4 bases, J lost 4 bases, and 4 bases stayed unmatched. The germline V gene has CDR1 LNHDA and CDR2 SQIVND (reference sequence). The CDR3 DNA reads as TGTGCCAGTAGTAATACAGGGGGTGCAGATACGCAGTATTTT. It specifies CASSNTGGADTQYF. Looking up the rest from reference TRBV19 and TRBJ2-3 gives the full variable domain: DGGITQSPKYLFRKEGQNVTLSCEQNLNHDAMYWYRQDPGQGLRLIYYSQIVNDFQKGDIAEGYSVSREKKESFPLTVTSAQKNPTAFYLCASSNTGGADTQYFGPGTRLTVL.